This T cell receptor (beta chain) was recovered during a study of a mutant IDH1 vaccine in newly diagnosed glioma (dated by TCRdb to about 2021). About the study as a whole: Of the roughly 34 treated patients, about 60% were male and approximately 40% were female, and the mean age was approximately 40 years. Peripheral blood was drawn at six visits: V03 (baseline), V05, V07, V10, V12 and V13. For exploratory analyses, about two dozen treated patients had longitudinal TCRB deep sequencing done wherever samples were available. Prior to enrollment, patients had been given standard therapy consisting of radiotherapy alone, temozolomide alone, or radiochemotherapy with temozolomide, with the combination given to most patients.

Overall study results and their limits: Immune responses induced by the vaccine were seen in around 93% of patients across multiple MHC alleles. The authors noted that analyses of patient blood samples could not be reproduced because of sample limitations. Selection of PBMC samples for TCRB deep sequencing was based on availability. Pseudoprogression seemed to be unrelated to changes in the top peripheral T cell clonotypes found by TCRB sequencing.

The method was the immunoSEQ multiplex PCR assay. Rearranged TCR beta chain sequences were amplified using the hsTCRB Kit according to the manufacturer's protocol. Sequencing of TCRB libraries was carried out on an Illumina MiSeq. Regarding the original processing steps: Demultiplexing, trimming and gene mapping were performed with the kit vendor's proprietary platform. Not all clones reach the TCRdb copy of this immuneACCESS table, which keeps in-frame sequences only. Checked studies attribute under half of the gap to unresolved V genes and leave the rest unexplained. V, J and clone size derive from that table, while D and trimming were established from the DNA sequence. The sample profile shows about 88,000 clones; more than 65% of them were found once. The top ten constitute roughly 5% of the sample. Of note for this clone: The target of this receptor is not known. Within one base of it there is no much larger clone, and no base qualities were kept.

The sample's time point label, decoded: baseline, week 1 (first vaccination visit). Interpreted using the paper, the treatment or condition label stands for: pre-vaccination baseline after standard-of-care therapy. Newly diagnosed WHO grade 3 or 4 IDH1-mutant astrocytomas showing loss of nuclear ATRX were present in the donors. The samples were drawn from NOA16, a multicentre, single-arm, open-label phase I trial in Germany that tested a mutant IDH1 peptide vaccine in humans for the first time. For immunogenicity testing, the blood drawn at visit V03 was used as the baseline sample. Genomic DNA for TCRB sequencing was extracted from EDTA blood using the DNeasy Blood and Tissue Kit. Trimming takes 1 base off V and 7 bases off J; junction bases not matched to a gene: 5. The germline V gene supplies CDR1 LGHNA and CDR2 YNFKEQ. The CDR3 starts with the cysteine, ends with the phenylalanine, and has 14 residues. Only the CDR3 region is kept as DNA, spanning 42 bases read in frame from base 1.

The sequenced sample was PBMCs, obtained from a glioma patient treated with radiotherapy, temozolomide or both. The sequence was collected from a middle-aged man with glioma. Some clones in this sample may be carry-over from other donors' samples. The receptor chain draws on TRBV4-2 and TRBJ1-2; a stretch of 8 junction bases matches TRBD1. The DNA reads as follows: TGTGCCAGCAGCCAAGGCAGGGGGCTCGGTGGCTACACCTTC. Its protein is CASSQGRGLGGYTF.